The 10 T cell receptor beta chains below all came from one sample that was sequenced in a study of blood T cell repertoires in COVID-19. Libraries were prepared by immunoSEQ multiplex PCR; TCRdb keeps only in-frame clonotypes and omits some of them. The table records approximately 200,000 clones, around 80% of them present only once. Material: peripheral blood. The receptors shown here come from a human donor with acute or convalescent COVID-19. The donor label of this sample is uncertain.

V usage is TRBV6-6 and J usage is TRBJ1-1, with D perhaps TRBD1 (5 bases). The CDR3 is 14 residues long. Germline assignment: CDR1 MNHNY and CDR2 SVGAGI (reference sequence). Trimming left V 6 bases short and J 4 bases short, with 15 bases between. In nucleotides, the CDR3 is TGTGCCAGCAGGGACTATGGGGCGGCCACTGAAGCTTTCTTT. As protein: CASRDYGAATEAFF.

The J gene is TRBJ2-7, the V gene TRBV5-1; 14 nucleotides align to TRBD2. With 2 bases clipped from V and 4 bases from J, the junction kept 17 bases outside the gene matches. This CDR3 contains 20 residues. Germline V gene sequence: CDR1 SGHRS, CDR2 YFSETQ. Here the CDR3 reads CASSLGPGTSGSRGPYEQYF. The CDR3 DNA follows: TGCGCCAGCAGCTTAGGTCCGGGGACTAGCGGGAGTAGGGGGCCATACGAGCAGTACTTC.

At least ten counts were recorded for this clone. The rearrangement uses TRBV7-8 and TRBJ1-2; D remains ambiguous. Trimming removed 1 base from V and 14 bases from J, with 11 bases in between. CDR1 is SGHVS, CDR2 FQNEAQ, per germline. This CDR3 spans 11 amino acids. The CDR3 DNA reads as TGTGCCAGCAGCTTAGGTTTGGCCTGGACCTTC. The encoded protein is CASSLGLAWTF.

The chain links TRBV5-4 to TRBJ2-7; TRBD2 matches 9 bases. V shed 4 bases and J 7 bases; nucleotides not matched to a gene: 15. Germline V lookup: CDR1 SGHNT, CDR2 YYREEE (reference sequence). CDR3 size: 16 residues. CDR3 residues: CASSEASGTSSGEQYF. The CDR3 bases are TGTGCCAGCAGCGAGGCTAGCGGGACCTCCTCAGGGGAGCAGTACTTC.

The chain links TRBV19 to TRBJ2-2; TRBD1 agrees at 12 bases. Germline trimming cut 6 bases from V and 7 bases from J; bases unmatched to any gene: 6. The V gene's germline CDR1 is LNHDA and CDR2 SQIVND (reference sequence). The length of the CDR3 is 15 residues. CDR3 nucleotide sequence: TGTGCCAGTAGGGCGGGACAGGGGGCGATCGGGGAGCTGTTTTTT. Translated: CASRAGQGAIGELFF.

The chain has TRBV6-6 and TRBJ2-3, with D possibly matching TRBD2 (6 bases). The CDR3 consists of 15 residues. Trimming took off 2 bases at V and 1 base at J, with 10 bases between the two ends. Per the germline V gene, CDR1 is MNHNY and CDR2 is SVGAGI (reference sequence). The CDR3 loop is CASSYGGWGTDTQYF. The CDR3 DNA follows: TGTGCCAGCAGTTACGGGGGGTGGGGCACAGATACGCAGTATTTT.

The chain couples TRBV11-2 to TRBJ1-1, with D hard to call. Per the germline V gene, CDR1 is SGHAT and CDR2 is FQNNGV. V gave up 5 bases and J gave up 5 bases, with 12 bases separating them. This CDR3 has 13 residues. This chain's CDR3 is CASSARVGTEAFF. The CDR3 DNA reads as TGTGCCAGCAGCGCGAGGGTGGGAACTGAAGCTTTCTTT.

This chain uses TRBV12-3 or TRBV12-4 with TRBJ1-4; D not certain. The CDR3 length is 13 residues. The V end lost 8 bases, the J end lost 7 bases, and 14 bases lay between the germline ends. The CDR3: CASGEGFSEKLFF. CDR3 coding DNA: TGTGCCAGCGGAGAGGGATTTAGTGAAAAACTGTTTTTT.

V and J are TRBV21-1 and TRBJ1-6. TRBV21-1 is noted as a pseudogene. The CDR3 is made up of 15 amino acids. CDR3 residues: CASSKVITYDSPLHF. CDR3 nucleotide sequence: TGTGCCAGCAGCAAAGTGATAACCTACGATTCACCCCTCCACTTT.

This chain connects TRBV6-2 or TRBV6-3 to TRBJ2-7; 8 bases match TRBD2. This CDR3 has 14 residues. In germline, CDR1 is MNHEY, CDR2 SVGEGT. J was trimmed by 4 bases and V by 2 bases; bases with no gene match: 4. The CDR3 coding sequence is TGTGCCAGCAGTTACGTAGCGGGACCTTACGAGCAGTACTTC. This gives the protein CASSYVAGPYEQYF.